Listed below are T cell receptor beta chains from one sample, sequenced in a study of cytomegalovirus exposure and HLA in healthy donors. Profiled with immunoSEQ multiplex PCR; TCRdb holds only in-frame clones, not every one. The sample carries 100,000 to 120,000 clones, under 85% recorded once. The sample was PBMCs. These receptors were collected from a young man in good health and CMV-seropositive. Each CDR3 is given without its conserved first and last residue. The D gene is left open where the match is weak.

d_gene,v_gene,j_gene,CDR3aa
-,TRBV5-5,TRBJ1-1,ASSLYADARSTEAF
TRBD2,TRBV7-9,TRBJ2-3,ASSYAGGATDTQY
-,TRBV28,TRBJ1-1,ASRSMNTEAF
-,TRBV7-8,TRBJ1-1,ASSPGDTEAF
TRBD2,TRBV9,TRBJ2-2,ASSVSEGLAGWNTGELF
-,TRBV7-3,TRBJ2-3,ASSLWAADTQY
TRBD1,TRBV2,TRBJ1-4,ASSVKDRANEKLF
-,TRBV27,TRBJ1-1,ASSEQGFGNTEAF
-,TRBV6-6,TRBJ2-6,ASSSSGIGANVLT
-,TRBV2,TRBJ1-2,ASSEDSSMGYT
-,TRBV6-5,TRBJ1-1,ASSSAREAF
TRBD2,TRBV4-2,TRBJ2-2,ASSPNQRGWTGELF
-,TRBV10-3,TRBJ1-6,AISESGYNSPLH
-,TRBV11-2,TRBJ1-2,ASSLSPGNNYGYT
TRBD1,TRBV25-1,TRBJ2-3,ASSDTGAGTDTQY
TRBD2,TRBV29-1,TRBJ2-3,SVDPLLAGGADTQY
TRBD1,TRBV7-3,TRBJ2-3,ASSPDRESFSTDTQY
-,TRBV4-1,TRBJ2-7,ASSQAVQLNYEQY
TRBD1,TRBV4-3,TRBJ1-2,ASSQDYTGGEYGYT
TRBD1,TRBV5-5,TRBJ1-1,ASSLEGGTGTEAF
-,TRBV13,TRBJ2-7,ASSSAVSYEQY
TRBD2,TRBV11-2,TRBJ2-5,ASSPGLAVETQY
TRBD1,TRBV10-3,TRBJ1-4,AIRNDRANEKLF
TRBD1,TRBV9,TRBJ1-4,ASSTSTGAAGEKLF
-,TRBV2,TRBJ2-3,ASARLVLMTDTQY
-,TRBV6-6,TRBJ1-2,ASSDGTYGGYT
-,TRBV5-6,TRBJ2-3,ASSLHRVGTDTQY
TRBD1,TRBV25-1,TRBJ2-7,ASSESDRVDEQY
-,TRBV28,TRBJ1-1,ASSPGLGAF
-,TRBV4-3,TRBJ2-3,ASSELVSTDTQY
TRBD1,TRBV6-1,TRBJ1-5,ASNMGQNIGTQH
TRBD1,TRBV11-2,TRBJ2-7,ASSYRQGYYEQY
TRBD1,TRBV13,TRBJ1-6,ASSLFGTTGGNSPLH
-,TRBV11-2,TRBJ1-2,ASSRLRAVNGYT
-,TRBV12-2,TRBJ1-2,ASRLARDRVIRNYGYT
-,TRBV4-1,TRBJ2-7,ASSPPATATYEQY
TRBD1,TRBV29-1,TRBJ1-2,SYRGPYYGYT
-,TRBV21-1,TRBJ2-7,ASSAVLDRVFAYEQY
-,TRBV10-2,-,ASSNSYEQY
-,TRBV5-5,TRBJ2-7,ASSLVVGLSYEQY
-,TRBV4-3,TRBJ1-1,ASSQALKPMNTEAF
-,TRBV30,TRBJ1-4,ACHREVNEKLF
-,TRBV18,TRBJ1-5,ASSPPSGVGNQPQH
-,TRBV5-6,TRBJ2-7,ASSSSLDDYEQY
-,TRBV11-3,TRBJ2-7,ASSSGGSLYEQY
TRBD1,TRBV11-3,-,ASSLEGALLYEQY
TRBD1,TRBV7-6,TRBJ2-3,ASSPAQGVTDTQY
-,TRBV15,TRBJ2-7,ATSRPMKRYEQY
-,TRBV15,-,ATSRGGHGYEQY